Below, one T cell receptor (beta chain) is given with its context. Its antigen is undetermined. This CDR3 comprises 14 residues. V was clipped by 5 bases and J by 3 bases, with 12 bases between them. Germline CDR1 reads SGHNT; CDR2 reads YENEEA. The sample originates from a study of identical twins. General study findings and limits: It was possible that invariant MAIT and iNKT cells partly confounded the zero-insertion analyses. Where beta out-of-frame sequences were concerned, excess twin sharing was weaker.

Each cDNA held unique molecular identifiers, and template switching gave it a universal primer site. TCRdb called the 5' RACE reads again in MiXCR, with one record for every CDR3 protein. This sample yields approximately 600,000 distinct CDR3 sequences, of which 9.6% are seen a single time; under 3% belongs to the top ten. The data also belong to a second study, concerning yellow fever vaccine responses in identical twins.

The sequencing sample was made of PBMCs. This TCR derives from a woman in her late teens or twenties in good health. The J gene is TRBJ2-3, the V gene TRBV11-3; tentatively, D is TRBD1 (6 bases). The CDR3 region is CASSKGDGTDTQYF. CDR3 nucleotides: TGTGCCAGCAGCAAGGGGGACGGAACAGATACGCAGTATTTT.